The sequence of this T cell receptor beta chain was determined in a study of CD4+ T cells in melanoma. Profiling relied on immunoSEQ multiplex PCR, and the TCRdb table lists in-frame clones only, not all of them. The sample includes some 6,600 clones, approximately 69% of them seen just once. The sample taken for sequencing was cells from a culture (not recorded whether cultured in vitro). The source of this sequence is a human donor with melanoma.

DNA of the CDR3: TGTGCCAGCTCCAGGAGCTCCTATAATTCACCCCTCCACTTT. Translating it yields CASSRSSYNSPLHF. V is TRBV19 and J is TRBJ1-6; D remains unclear. The CDR3 runs to 14 residues. The V end was cut by 9 bases, the J end by 0 bases, with 9 bases between. CDR1 is LNHDA and CDR2 is SQIVND in the germline V gene (reference sequence).